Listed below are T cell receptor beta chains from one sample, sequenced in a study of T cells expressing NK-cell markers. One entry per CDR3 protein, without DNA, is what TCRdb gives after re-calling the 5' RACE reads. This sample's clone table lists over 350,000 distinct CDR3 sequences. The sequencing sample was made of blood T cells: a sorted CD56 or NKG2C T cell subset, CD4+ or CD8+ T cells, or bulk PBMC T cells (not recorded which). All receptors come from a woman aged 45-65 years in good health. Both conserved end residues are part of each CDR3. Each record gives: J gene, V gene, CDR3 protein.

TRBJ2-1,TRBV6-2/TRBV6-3,CASQDGYNEQFF
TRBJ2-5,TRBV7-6,CASPKRASGAQETQYF
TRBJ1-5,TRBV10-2,CASSEGTGVGQPQHF
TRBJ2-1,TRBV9,CASSVVDVEGEQFF
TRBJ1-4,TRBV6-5,CASSYSIAPGQGLRNEKLFF
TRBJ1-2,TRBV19,CTSSISTGGLDGYTF
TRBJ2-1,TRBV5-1,CASSLDGSWEGQFF
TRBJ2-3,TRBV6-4,CASSRTSGRDTQYF
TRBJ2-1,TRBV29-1,CSVGWQGARNEQFF
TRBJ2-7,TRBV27,CASSPEVTTSYEQYF
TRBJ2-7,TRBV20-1,CSASPDSSGYEQYF
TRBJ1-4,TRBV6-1,CASIRGESNEKLFF
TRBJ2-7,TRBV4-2,CASSQEEGSEGYEQYF
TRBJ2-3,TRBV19,CASSMAAGFGDTQYF
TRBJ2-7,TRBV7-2,CASSSGLGYYEQYF
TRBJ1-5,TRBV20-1,CSAFSGAREQPQHF
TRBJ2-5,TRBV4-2,CASSQTRLAGGRRQETQYF
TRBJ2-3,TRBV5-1,CASRASLNTDTQYF
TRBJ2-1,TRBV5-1,CASSLRLAGTNNEQFF
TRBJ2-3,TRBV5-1,CASSPGQGLLDTQYF
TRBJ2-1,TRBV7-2,CASSPPGSSNEQFF
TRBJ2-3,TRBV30,CAWMASGTTDTQYF
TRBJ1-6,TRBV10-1,CASTRGLNSPLHF
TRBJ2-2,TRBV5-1,CASSLIRLAGGSNTGELFF
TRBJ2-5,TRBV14,CASSQIATQETQYF
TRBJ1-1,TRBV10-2,CASTDVGGAFF
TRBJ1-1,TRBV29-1,CSGQTNTEAFF
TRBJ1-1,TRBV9,CASSHLRDRAHEAFF
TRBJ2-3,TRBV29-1,CSVGVGRGDTQYF